The rows below give T cell receptor beta chains drawn from one sample of a study of a mutant IDH1 vaccine in newly diagnosed glioma. Their target antigens are unknown. Only in-frame clones appear in the TCRdb table, and some are missing; sequencing was by immunoSEQ multiplex PCR. Among about 60,000 clones listed, roughly nine tenths were seen once. This sample comprised PBMCs, obtained from a glioma patient whose treatment included an IDH1 peptide vaccine. The origin of the receptors is a man aged 35 to 55 with glioma. Both conserved end residues are part of each CDR3. D genes are given only for firm matches. Some rows have no size entry. The others give once, few or many, or a class for an expanded clone.

TRBJ1-1 | TRBV18 | - | - | CASSQRGGDTEAFF | TGTGCCAGCTCACAGAGGGGAGGGGACACTGAAGCTTTCTTT
TRBJ1-1 | TRBV7-3 | - | - | CASSLGQPPAEAFF | TGTGCCAGCAGCTTAGGACAGCCACCGGCTGAAGCTTTCTTT
TRBJ2-2 | TRBV19 | - | - | CASIKSGSQRTGELFF | TGTGCCAGTATCAAGTCAGGGTCCCAACGCACCGGGGAGCTGTTTTTT
TRBJ1-1 | TRBV7-9 | TRBD1 | - | CASSFYRTGLRNTEAFF | TGTGCCAGCAGCTTTTATCGGACAGGGCTAAGGAACACTGAAGCTTTCTTT
TRBJ2-7 | TRBV29-1 | - | - | CSVGSYEQYF | TGCAGCGTTGGGTCCTACGAGCAGTACTTC
TRBJ2-7 | TRBV2 | TRBD2 | - | CASGTSGQWGASYEQYF | TGTGCCAGCGGGACTAGCGGGCAATGGGGGGCCTCCTACGAGCAGTACTTC
TRBJ2-7 | TRBV11-3 | TRBD2 | - | CASSLAGSSYEQYF | TGTGCCAGCAGCCTAGCGGGAAGCTCCTACGAGCAGTACTTC
TRBJ1-5 | TRBV7-2 | TRBD1 | - | CASSLWKGGKQPQHF | TGTGCCAGCAGCTTATGGAAAGGGGGCAAACAGCCCCAGCATTTT
TRBJ2-4 | TRBV6-5 | - | - | CASRNRAWDKNIQYF | TGTGCCAGCAGGAACAGGGCATGGGATAAAAACATTCAGTACTTC
TRBJ2-7 | TRBV5-4 | TRBD2 | - | CASSSKTSGRNEQYF | TGTGCCAGCAGCTCCAAGACTAGCGGGAGGAACGAGCAGTACTTC
TRBJ2-7 | TRBV18 | - | - | CASSPSGIEQYF | TGTGCCAGCTCACCATCAGGCATCGAGCAGTACTTC
TRBJ2-3 | TRBV2 | - | - | CASSRLVRDTQYF | TGTGCCAGCAGTCGACTAGTCAGAGATACGCAGTATTTT
TRBJ1-2 | TRBV6-1 | - | - | CASSLDGKLYGYTF | TGTGCCAGCAGCTTAGACGGGAAACTATATGGCTACACCTTC
TRBJ2-4 | TRBV7-2 | TRBD2 | few | CASSGRGGNIQYF | TGTGCCAGCAGCGGTCGGGGGGGAAACATTCAGTACTTC
TRBJ1-4 | TRBV19 | - | - | CASRAEQVNNEKLFF | TGTGCCAGTCGGGCAGAACAAGTTAATAATGAAAAACTGTTTTTT
TRBJ1-4 | TRBV10-3 | - | - | CAIRGFDNEKLFF | TGTGCCATCAGGGGGTTCGATAATGAAAAACTGTTTTTT
TRBJ2-7 | TRBV10-3 | - | - | CAVGHDSYEQYF | TGTGCCGTCGGACACGACAGCTACGAGCAGTACTTC
TRBJ1-2 | TRBV6-5 | TRBD1 | - | CASRQGGYGYTF | TGTGCCAGCAGACAGGGGGGATATGGCTACACCTTC
TRBJ1-2 | TRBV6-6 | - | - | CASSPSGSLYGYTF | TGTGCCAGCAGCCCATCTGGCTCCCTGTATGGCTACACCTTC
TRBJ1-2 | TRBV5-6 | TRBD1 | - | CASSPDRGRRHYGYTF | TGTGCCAGCAGCCCAGACAGGGGGCGGCGACACTATGGCTACACCTTC
TRBJ2-1 | TRBV5-1 | TRBD2 | - | CASSFFSGRGNNEQFF | TGCGCCAGCAGCTTTTTTAGCGGGAGAGGAAACAATGAGCAGTTCTTC
TRBJ2-7 | TRBV7-9 | - | - | CASSLGAKVDEQYF | TGTGCCAGCAGCTTAGGGGCCAAAGTGGACGAGCAGTACTTC
TRBJ1-4 | TRBV7-9 | - | - | CASSLARQGISTNEKLFF | TGTGCCAGCAGCTTAGCGCGTCAGGGGATCTCAACTAATGAAAAACTGTTTTTT
TRBJ1-5 | TRBV6-1 | - | - | CASRTQYNEPQHF | TGTGCCAGCAGGACACAGTACAATGAGCCCCAGCATTTT
TRBJ2-5 | TRBV7-9 | - | - | CASSRRGTETQYF | TGTGCCAGCAGCCGGCGGGGTACTGAGACCCAGTACTTC
TRBJ2-7 | TRBV19 | TRBD1 | - | CASSGTGLTWEQYF | TGTGCCAGCTCCGGGACAGGGCTGACGTGGGAGCAGTACTTC
TRBJ2-3 | TRBV11-2 | - | few | CASSARRESADTQYF | TGTGCCAGCAGCGCTAGGAGGGAGTCAGCAGATACGCAGTATTTT
TRBJ2-1 | TRBV7-2 | TRBD2 | - | CASSLGGTSGRNEQFF | TGTGCCAGCAGCTTAGGTGGGACTAGCGGGCGGAATGAGCAGTTCTTC
TRBJ1-2 | TRBV2 | - | few | CASSGHALSYGYTF | TGTGCCAGCAGTGGCCACGCTCTTAGCTATGGCTACACCTTC
TRBJ2-5 | TRBV7-6 | - | once | CASSRRLVEQETQYF | TGTGCCAGCAGTCGTAGACTAGTGGAACAAGAGACCCAGTACTTC
TRBJ2-1 | TRBV27 | - | - | CASSLSLIRDFVNNEQFF | TGTGCCAGCAGTTTATCGTTAATTCGGGACTTCGTCAACAATGAGCAGTTCTTC
TRBJ2-2 | TRBV7-6 | TRBD1 | - | CASSLVARGQTGELFF | TGTGCCAGCAGCTTAGTGGCCAGGGGGCAAACCGGGGAGCTGTTTTTT
TRBJ2-3 | TRBV7-2 | - | - | CASSVYTDTQYF | TGTGCCAGCAGCGTGTACACAGATACGCAGTATTTT
TRBJ2-1 | TRBV15 | TRBD2 | - | CATSSRSGRAGEQFF | TGTGCCACCAGCAGTCGTAGCGGGAGGGCTGGGGAGCAGTTCTTC
TRBJ1-5 | TRBV19 | - | - | CASTKSQGSAQHF | TGTGCCAGTACGAAATCTCAGGGGTCGGCCCAGCATTTT